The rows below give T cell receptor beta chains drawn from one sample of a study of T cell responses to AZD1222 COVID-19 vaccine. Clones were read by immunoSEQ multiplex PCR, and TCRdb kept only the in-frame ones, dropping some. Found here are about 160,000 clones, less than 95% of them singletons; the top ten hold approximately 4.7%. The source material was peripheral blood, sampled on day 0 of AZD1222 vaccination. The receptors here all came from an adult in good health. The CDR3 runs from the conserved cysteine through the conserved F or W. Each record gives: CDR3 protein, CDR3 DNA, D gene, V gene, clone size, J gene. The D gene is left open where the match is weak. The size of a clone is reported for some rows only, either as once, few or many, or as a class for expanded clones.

cdr3_aa: CASSLSAGGVNEQFF
cdr3_nt: TGTGCCAGCAGCTTATCGGCGGGAGGGGTCAATGAGCAGTTCTTC
d_call: TRBD2
v_call: TRBV7-2
clone_size: .
j_call: TRBJ2-1

cdr3_aa: CASRARQGRSSYNSPLHF
cdr3_nt: TGTGCCAGCAGAGCCCGACAGGGCCGATCCTCCTATAATTCACCCCTCCACTTT
d_call: TRBD1
v_call: TRBV28
clone_size: .
j_call: TRBJ1-6

cdr3_aa: CASSEGRNTEAFF
cdr3_nt: TGTGCCAGCAGCGAGGGGAGGAACACTGAAGCTTTCTTT
d_call: .
v_call: TRBV9
clone_size: .
j_call: TRBJ1-1

cdr3_aa: CASSLSAAGAFF
cdr3_nt: TGTGCCAGCAGTTTATCTGCGGCGGGAGCTTTCTTT
d_call: .
v_call: TRBV28
clone_size: .
j_call: TRBJ1-1

cdr3_aa: CASRADGATIYF
cdr3_nt: TGTGCCAGCAGGGCAGACGGGGCGACCATATATTTT
d_call: .
v_call: TRBV2
clone_size: .
j_call: TRBJ1-3

cdr3_aa: CASSVAPEGAKQFF
cdr3_nt: TGTGCCAGCAGCGTGGCCCCGGAGGGAGCCAAGCAGTTCTTC
d_call: .
v_call: TRBV9
clone_size: .
j_call: TRBJ2-1

cdr3_aa: CASSLDSKIYGYTF
cdr3_nt: TGTGCCAGCAGCTTAGACAGCAAGATCTATGGCTACACCTTC
d_call: .
v_call: TRBV7-9
clone_size: .
j_call: TRBJ1-2

cdr3_aa: CASSFWALRQNYGYTF
cdr3_nt: TGTGCCAGCAGTTTTTGGGCGTTAAGGCAGAACTATGGCTACACCTTC
d_call: .
v_call: TRBV28
clone_size: .
j_call: TRBJ1-2

cdr3_aa: CASRSSWQGAASGANVLTF
cdr3_nt: TGTGCCAGCAGATCAAGTTGGCAGGGGGCCGCCTCTGGGGCCAACGTCCTGACTTTC
d_call: TRBD1
v_call: TRBV5-5
clone_size: once
j_call: TRBJ2-6

cdr3_aa: CASSGLRQGDQDTQYF
cdr3_nt: TGTGCCAGCAGCGGATTAAGACAGGGGGATCAAGATACGCAGTATTTT
d_call: TRBD1
v_call: TRBV7-8
clone_size: once
j_call: TRBJ2-3

cdr3_aa: CASSPGFSELFF
cdr3_nt: TGTGCCAGCAGCCCCGGGTTTTCGGAGCTGTTTTTT
d_call: .
v_call: TRBV12-3/TRBV12-4
clone_size: .
j_call: TRBJ2-2

cdr3_aa: CASSPRYRETDPYSNQPQHF
cdr3_nt: TGTGCCAGCAGCCCCCGATACAGGGAAACGGATCCTTATAGCAATCAGCCCCAGCATTTT
d_call: .
v_call: TRBV21-1
clone_size: .
j_call: TRBJ1-5

cdr3_aa: CASLVPAGGLDEQFF
cdr3_nt: TGTGCCAGCCTAGTGCCGGCAGGGGGCTTGGATGAGCAGTTCTTC
d_call: TRBD1
v_call: TRBV28
clone_size: .
j_call: TRBJ2-1

cdr3_aa: CASSSPPFPYF
cdr3_nt: TGTGCCAGCAGTTCCCCACCGTTTCCGTACTTC
d_call: .
v_call: TRBV6-5
clone_size: few
j_call: TRBJ2-7

cdr3_aa: CSATDRGAGELFF
cdr3_nt: TGCAGCGCGACTGACAGGGGGGCCGGGGAGCTGTTTTTT
d_call: TRBD1
v_call: TRBV29-1
clone_size: .
j_call: TRBJ2-2

cdr3_aa: CASGGGVGQPQHF
cdr3_nt: TGTGCCAGCGGGGGGGGAGTAGGCCAGCCCCAGCATTTT
d_call: .
v_call: TRBV27
clone_size: .
j_call: TRBJ1-5

cdr3_aa: CASSYVGNQPQHF
cdr3_nt: TGTGCCAGCAGTTACGTTGGCAATCAGCCCCAGCATTTT
d_call: .
v_call: TRBV6-5
clone_size: .
j_call: TRBJ1-5

cdr3_aa: CASSPTRTSGRDEQFF
cdr3_nt: TGTGCCAGCAGCCCCACAAGGACTAGCGGGAGGGATGAGCAGTTCTTC
d_call: TRBD2
v_call: TRBV14
clone_size: .
j_call: TRBJ2-1

cdr3_aa: CASSAGGGGNQPQHF
cdr3_nt: TGTGCCAGCAGCGCAGGAGGGGGAGGGAATCAGCCCCAGCATTTT
d_call: .
v_call: TRBV9
clone_size: .
j_call: TRBJ1-5

cdr3_aa: CASTGAGGSSGANVLTF
cdr3_nt: TGTGCCAGTACAGGGGCAGGGGGGAGCTCTGGGGCCAACGTCCTGACTTTC
d_call: .
v_call: TRBV19
clone_size: .
j_call: TRBJ2-6

cdr3_aa: CASSGRGESHEQFF
cdr3_nt: TGTGCCAGTAGTGGGAGGGGGGAAAGCCATGAGCAGTTCTTC
d_call: .
v_call: TRBV19
clone_size: .
j_call: TRBJ2-1

cdr3_aa: CASLGKGSYNEQFF
cdr3_nt: TGTGCCAGCCTGGGAAAGGGCTCCTACAATGAGCAGTTCTTC
d_call: .
v_call: TRBV2
clone_size: .
j_call: TRBJ2-1

cdr3_aa: CASSPGQVGEAFF
cdr3_nt: TGTGCCAGCAGCCCCGGACAGGTAGGCGAAGCTTTCTTT
d_call: TRBD1
v_call: TRBV9
clone_size: .
j_call: TRBJ1-1

cdr3_aa: CAISESRGGEKLFF
cdr3_nt: TGTGCCATCAGTGAGTCGAGGGGAGGGGAAAAACTGTTTTTT
d_call: .
v_call: TRBV10-3
clone_size: .
j_call: TRBJ1-4

cdr3_aa: CASSLYRGLDTGELFF
cdr3_nt: TGTGCCAGCAGTTTATACAGGGGGCTGGACACCGGGGAGCTGTTTTTT
d_call: TRBD1
v_call: TRBV27
clone_size: .
j_call: TRBJ2-2

cdr3_aa: CATSQGGGTDTQYF
cdr3_nt: TGTGCCACCAGTCAAGGGGGGGGTACAGATACGCAGTATTTT
d_call: .
v_call: TRBV15
clone_size: .
j_call: TRBJ2-3

cdr3_aa: CASSEDRGFEKLFF
cdr3_nt: TGTGCCAGCAGTGAGGACAGGGGGTTTGAAAAACTGTTTTTT
d_call: TRBD1
v_call: TRBV2
clone_size: .
j_call: TRBJ1-4

cdr3_aa: CASSPQGSWPRTPQHF
cdr3_nt: TGTGCCAGCAGCCCGCAGGGTAGTTGGCCAAGGACGCCCCAGCATTTT
d_call: .
v_call: TRBV3-1/TRBV3-2
clone_size: .
j_call: TRBJ1-5

cdr3_aa: CASSPRPGASGNTIYF
cdr3_nt: TGTGCCAGCTCACCACGCCCAGGGGCCTCTGGAAACACCATATATTTT
d_call: .
v_call: TRBV18
clone_size: .
j_call: TRBJ1-3

cdr3_aa: CASSLGSYYEQYF
cdr3_nt: TGTGCCAGCAGTTTGGGCAGCTACTACGAGCAGTACTTC
d_call: .
v_call: TRBV12-3/TRBV12-4
clone_size: .
j_call: TRBJ2-7

cdr3_aa: CSVEVLSNEQFF
cdr3_nt: TGCAGCGTTGAAGTCCTGAGTAATGAGCAGTTCTTC
d_call: .
v_call: TRBV29-1
clone_size: .
j_call: TRBJ2-1

cdr3_aa: CATSQRTTGELFF
cdr3_nt: TGTGCCACCAGTCAGCGAACCACCGGGGAGCTGTTTTTT
d_call: .
v_call: TRBV24-1
clone_size: .
j_call: TRBJ2-2

cdr3_aa: CASSLGPGGTEAFF
cdr3_nt: TGTGCCAGCAGCCTCGGACCCGGGGGCACTGAAGCTTTCTTT
d_call: .
v_call: TRBV27
clone_size: .
j_call: TRBJ1-1

cdr3_aa: CASSLDQEGTPQETQYF
cdr3_nt: TGTGCCAGCAGCTTAGATCAAGAGGGGACCCCCCAAGAGACCCAGTACTTC
d_call: .
v_call: TRBV11-2
clone_size: once
j_call: TRBJ2-5

cdr3_aa: CATSPPGSYEQYF
cdr3_nt: TGTGCCACCAGTCCCCCAGGGTCGTACGAGCAGTACTTC
d_call: .
v_call: TRBV24-1
clone_size: .
j_call: TRBJ2-7

cdr3_aa: CASGGTQETQYF
cdr3_nt: TGCGCCAGCGGGGGAACACAAGAGACCCAGTACTTC
d_call: .
v_call: TRBV10-2
clone_size: .
j_call: TRBJ2-5

cdr3_aa: CASSPTADPETQYF
cdr3_nt: TGTGCCAGCTCACCCACTGCGGATCCAGAGACCCAGTACTTC
d_call: .
v_call: TRBV18
clone_size: .
j_call: TRBJ2-5

cdr3_aa: CASSQAERDTVYGYTF
cdr3_nt: TGCGCCAGCAGCCAAGCCGAACGGGACACGGTCTATGGCTACACCTTC
d_call: .
v_call: TRBV4-3
clone_size: .
j_call: TRBJ1-2

cdr3_aa: CASSREGLELFF
cdr3_nt: TGTGCCAGCTCTCGCGAGGGACTTGAGCTGTTTTTT
d_call: .
v_call: TRBV2
clone_size: .
j_call: TRBJ2-2

cdr3_aa: CASSVGQGSYEQYF
cdr3_nt: TGTGCCAGTAGTGTCGGACAGGGAAGCTACGAGCAGTACTTC
d_call: TRBD1
v_call: TRBV19
clone_size: .
j_call: TRBJ2-7

cdr3_aa: CASSPSLAGTSGNEQFF
cdr3_nt: TGTGCCAGCTCACCTTCCTTAGCCGGGACTAGTGGCAATGAGCAGTTCTTC
d_call: TRBD2
v_call: TRBV18
clone_size: .
j_call: TRBJ2-1

cdr3_aa: CASSILTSGEGEQFF
cdr3_nt: TGTGCCAGTAGTATCCTGACTAGCGGAGAAGGGGAGCAGTTCTTC
d_call: TRBD2
v_call: TRBV19
clone_size: .
j_call: TRBJ2-1

cdr3_aa: CASSFWDRDIYGYTF
cdr3_nt: TGTGCCAGCAGCTTTTGGGACAGGGACATCTATGGCTACACCTTC
d_call: TRBD1
v_call: TRBV5-4
clone_size: once
j_call: TRBJ1-2

cdr3_aa: CASTRTGLNYGYTF
cdr3_nt: TGTGCCAGCACCAGGACAGGCCTTAACTATGGCTACACCTTC
d_call: TRBD1
v_call: TRBV2
clone_size: .
j_call: TRBJ1-2

cdr3_aa: CASTPRQGMPPRVYGYTF
cdr3_nt: TGTGCCAGCACCCCCCGACAGGGAATGCCCCCTAGAGTCTATGGCTACACCTTC
d_call: TRBD1
v_call: TRBV2
clone_size: .
j_call: TRBJ1-2

cdr3_aa: CASSQGPGQGYYEQYF
cdr3_nt: TGTGCCAGCAGCCAAGGGCCAGGACAGGGGTACTACGAGCAGTACTTC
d_call: TRBD1
v_call: TRBV3-1/TRBV3-2
clone_size: .
j_call: TRBJ2-7

cdr3_aa: CASSPGTGSWNQPQHF
cdr3_nt: TGTGCCAGCAGCCCAGGGACAGGGAGTTGGAATCAGCCCCAGCATTTT
d_call: TRBD1
v_call: TRBV28
clone_size: once
j_call: TRBJ1-5

cdr3_aa: CASSYSTSGSPHEQFF
cdr3_nt: TGTGCCAGCAGTTACTCGACTAGCGGGAGTCCCCATGAGCAGTTCTTC
d_call: TRBD2
v_call: TRBV6-5
clone_size: .
j_call: TRBJ2-1

cdr3_aa: CASSTTGTSGSNEQFF
cdr3_nt: TGCGCCAGCAGCACCACCGGGACTAGCGGATCCAATGAGCAGTTCTTC
d_call: TRBD2
v_call: TRBV5-1
clone_size: .
j_call: TRBJ2-1

cdr3_aa: CASSLEGNSYEQYF
cdr3_nt: TGCGCCAGCAGCTTGGAAGGAAACTCCTACGAGCAGTACTTC
d_call: .
v_call: TRBV5-1
clone_size: .
j_call: TRBJ2-7

cdr3_aa: CASSLQGGGNSPLHF
cdr3_nt: TGTGCCAGCAGCTTGCAGGGCGGGGGTAATTCACCCCTCCACTTT
d_call: .
v_call: TRBV5-5
clone_size: .
j_call: TRBJ1-6